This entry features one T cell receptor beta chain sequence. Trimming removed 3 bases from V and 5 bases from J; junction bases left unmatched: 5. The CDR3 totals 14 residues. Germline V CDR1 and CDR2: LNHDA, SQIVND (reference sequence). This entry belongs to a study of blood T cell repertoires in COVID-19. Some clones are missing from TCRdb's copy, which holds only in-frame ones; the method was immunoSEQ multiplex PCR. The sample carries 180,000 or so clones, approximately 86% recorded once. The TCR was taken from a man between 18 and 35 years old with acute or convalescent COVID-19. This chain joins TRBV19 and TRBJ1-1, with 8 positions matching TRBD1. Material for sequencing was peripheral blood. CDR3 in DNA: TGTGCCAGTAGTATGGTCAGGGGGCGGACTGAAGCTTTCTTT. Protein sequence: CASSMVRGRTEAFF. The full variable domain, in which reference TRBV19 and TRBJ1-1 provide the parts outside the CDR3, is DGGITQSPKYLFRKEGQNVTLSCEQNLNHDAMYWYRQDPGQGLRLIYYSQIVNDFQKGDIAEGYSVSREKKESFPLTVTSAQKNPTAFYLCASSMVRGRTEAFFGQGTRLTVV.